The clone carrying this T cell receptor (beta chain) showed up just once. Its antigen is still unknown. Trimming removed 0 bases from V and 3 bases from J, with 13 bases in between. From germline, CDR1 is SGHTS and CDR2 YDEGEE. The CDR3 is made up of 15 amino acids. The sample is drawn from a study of shared clonotypes between healthy human individuals. The naive CD8 fraction comprised CD45RO-negative cells positively selected for CCR7 and excluded terminally differentiated effector memory CD45RA+ cells. Regarding the study as a whole: What rarefaction showed was incomplete sorted-subset sequencing despite large depth. Blood alone was sampled, and tissue repertoires likely differ.

At deep level, the assay was performed. Once extracted for a subset, genomic DNA was divided evenly among several immunoSEQ plates. Profiled with immunoSEQ multiplex PCR; TCRdb holds only in-frame clones, not every one. The sample lists about 1,900,000 clones, about 94% occurring once. This receptor was obtained from a young man in good health. Sequencing was performed on naive CD8+ T cells sorted from blood. V and J are TRBV5-8 and TRBJ2-7; D gene uncertain. CDR3 in amino acids: CASSLVIPNRYEQYF. Written as DNA, the CDR3 is TGTGCCAGCAGCTTGGTTATCCCTAACCGCTACGAGCAGTACTTC.